Each of the 17 T cell receptor beta chains below was sequenced from the same sample in a study of T cells after yellow fever vaccination. TCRdb re-derived calls from the 5' RACE reads in MiXCR, one entry per CDR3 protein. The table shows under 150,000 distinct CDR3 sequences, with around 7.7% occurring only once. Sequences were derived from CD4+ T cells sorted from PBMCs, sampled 5 days after the yellow fever booster vaccination. These receptors all come from a man aged 25-45 years who received the YFV17D yellow fever vaccine.

This clonotype showed up just a few times. CDR3 bases: TGTGCCAGCAGCTCCAAAGGGGGGGGCAATTGGAACACTGAAGCTTTCTTT. Encoded protein: CASSSKGGGNWNTEAFF. V is TRBV7-9 and J is TRBJ1-1; perhaps TRBD1 as D (6 bases). The germline gives CDR1 SEHNR, CDR2 FQNEAQ (reference sequence). The CDR3 extends over 17 amino acids. Trimming removed 4 bases at V and 1 base at J, with 19 bases between.

The chain joins TRBV5-4 to TRBJ2-7; perhaps TRBD2 as D (6 bases). The germline CDR1 and CDR2 sequences are SGHNT and YYREEE (reference sequence). Trimming took off 2 bases at V and 1 base at J, with 10 bases between the two ends. The CDR3 is made up of 14 amino acids. CDR3 residues: CASSLPGDSYEQYF. As DNA, the CDR3 is TGTGCCAGCAGCTTACCGGGAGATTCCTACGAGCAGTACTTC.

In its sample, this clonotype was seen many times. The DNA for the CDR3 is TGTGCCAGTAGTCCAGGACAGGGAGGGACCCAGTACTTC. It specifies CASSPGQGGTQYF. The V call is TRBV19, the J call TRBJ2-5; 8 positions match TRBD1. In germline, CDR1 is LNHDA, CDR2 SQIVND (reference sequence). J gave up 7 bases and V 5 bases, and 6 bases lay outside the gene matches. The CDR3 has 13 amino acids.

This clonotype was counted at least ten times. This rearrangement joins TRBV12-3 or TRBV12-4 to TRBJ1-5, with 8 positions matching TRBD1. Unmatched junction bases numbered 8, after V lost 3 bases and J lost 1 base. The CDR3 sequence is 17 residues long. The CDR3 region is CASSFRGQVVSNQPQHF. CDR3 coding DNA: TGTGCCAGCAGTTTCAGGGGACAGGTAGTAAGCAATCAGCCCCAGCATTTT.

This clonotype was picked up many times. The chain joins TRBV3-1 to TRBJ2-5, with D maybe TRBD1 (6 bases). CDR1 is LGHDT and CDR2 is YNNKEL in the germline V gene (reference sequence). V lost 0 bases and J lost 5, with 10 bases in between. CDR3 length: 14 residues. The CDR3 is CASSQEGHWETQYF. Written as DNA, the CDR3 is TGTGCCAGCAGCCAAGAGGGACATTGGGAGACCCAGTACTTC.

This clonotype has at least ten counts. V and J are TRBV11-1 and TRBJ2-7, with D perhaps matching TRBD2 (5 bases). Deletions cut 5 bases from V and 1 base from J, with 9 bases between. This CDR3 comprises 13 residues. Germline values: CDR1 SGHAT, CDR2 FQDESV (reference sequence). Here the CDR3 reads CASSRRLSYEQYF. The CDR3 bases are TGTGCCAGCAGCCGGAGGTTGTCCTACGAGCAGTACTTC.

This clonotype was seen at least ten times. This chain joins TRBV10-3 and TRBJ2-5; D gene ambiguous. Between the trimmed V and J ends, which lost 4 bases and 0 bases, there was a span of 3 bases. Per the germline V gene, CDR1 is ENHRY and CDR2 is SYGVKD. The CDR3 sequence is 12 residues long. As DNA, the CDR3 is TGTGCCATCAGTGCGAACCAAGAGACCCAGTACTTC. Amino acids: CAISANQETQYF.

There are a few counts of this clonotype. The CDR3 region has the DNA TGTGCCTGGAGCGCCGGTGACAGGGTGAGGGAGACCCAGTACTTC. Its translation is CAWSAGDRVRETQYF. V is TRBV30 and J is TRBJ2-5; 7 bases agree with TRBD1. Germline V gives CDR1 GTSNPN, CDR2 SVGIG (reference sequence). Germline trimming cut 3 bases from V and 5 bases from J; bases unmatched to any gene: 12. CDR3 size: 15 residues. The full variable domain, with the rest looked up from reference TRBV30 and TRBJ2-5, is SQTIHQWPATLVQPVGSPLSLECTVEGTSNPNLYWYRQAAGRGLQLLFYSVGIGQISSEVPQNLSASRPQDRQFILSSKKLLLSDSGFYLCAWSAGDRVRETQYFGPGTRLLVL.

This clonotype was detected ten times or more. The chain couples TRBV30 to TRBJ2-3; D not resolved. The V gene's germline CDR1 is GTSNPN and CDR2 SVGIG (reference sequence). This CDR3 region has 15 residues. V was trimmed by 0 bases and J by 0 bases, leaving 10 bases between them. The CDR3 loop reads CAWSVPGSSTDTQYF. CDR3 in DNA: TGTGCCTGGAGTGTACCCGGATCAAGCACAGATACGCAGTATTTT.

This clonotype appeared many times. This chain links TRBV7-3 with TRBJ2-2, with a tentative D call TRBD2 (5 bases). Between the trimmed V and J ends, which lost 5 bases and 3 bases, there was a span of 16 bases. The germline V gene has CDR1 SGHTA and CDR2 FQGTGA. This CDR3 comprises 16 residues. CDR3 protein: CASSRVVGRDTGELFF. CDR3 DNA: TGTGCCAGCAGCCGGGTGGTGGGGAGAGACACCGGGGAGCTGTTTTTT. Complete variable domain (other parts from reference TRBV7-3 and TRBJ2-2): GAGVSQTPSNKVTEKGKYVELRCDPISGHTALYWYRQSLGQGPEFLIYFQGTGAADDSGLPNDRFFAVRPEGSVSTLKIQRTERGDSAVYLCASSRVVGRDTGELFFGEGSRLTVL.

This clonotype was seen only a few times. The genes are TRBV7-9 and TRBJ2-5, with TRBD2 as a possible D gene (6 bases). The CDR3 contains 13 residues. Germline V gene data show CDR1 as SEHNR and CDR2 as FQNEAQ (reference sequence). The germline V and J ends were trimmed by 2 bases and 3 bases, with 7 bases remaining between them. The CDR3 DNA is TGTGCCAGCAGCTTAAGACTAGAAGAGACCCAGTACTTC. Translating it yields CASSLRLEETQYF.

This clonotype was observed many times. This chain connects TRBV29-1 to TRBJ2-5, with 14 bases identical to TRBD2. The junction had 4 bases not matched to a gene; V was cut back by 6 bases and J by 4 bases. CDR1 SQVTM and CDR2 ANQGSEA come from the germline V gene. The CDR3 length is 14 residues. The CDR3 DNA reads as TGCAGCGTCGGGACTAGCGGGGGTGCAGAGACCCAGTACTTC. The encoded protein is CSVGTSGGAETQYF.

This clonotype was seen ten or more times. The genes are TRBV7-2 and TRBJ2-7, with D perhaps TRBD2 (6 bases). The CDR3 is 14 residues long. Germline-derived CDR1 and CDR2 are SGHTA and FQGNSA. The germline V and J ends were trimmed by 1 base and 0 bases, with 7 bases remaining between them. The CDR3 bases are TGTGCCAGCAGCTTAGTCGGGAGCTCCTACGAGCAGTACTTC. Residues: CASSLVGSSYEQYF.

There are many counts of this clonotype. This chain connects TRBV12-3 or TRBV12-4 to TRBJ2-3; weak D call: TRBD2 (6 bases). V was pared by 3 bases and J by 2 bases, with 9 bases between. The CDR3 extends over 14 amino acids. CDR3 protein: CASSFSSDTDTQYF. CDR3 DNA sequence: TGTGCCAGCAGTTTTTCTAGCGACACAGATACGCAGTATTTT.

The gene calls are TRBV24-1 and TRBJ2-4; weak D call: TRBD2 (6 bases). The V and J ends lost 3 bases and 4 bases respectively, with 15 bases between them. The CDR3 has 16 amino acids. Germline CDR1 reads KGHDR; CDR2 reads SFDVKD. Here the CDR3 reads CATSDHTAGGKNIQYF. CDR3 in DNA: TGTGCCACCAGTGATCATACAGCCGGGGGTAAAAACATTCAGTACTTC.

This clonotype has a count of ten or more. The chain uses TRBV18 and TRBJ2-1, with unresolved D. Germline V CDR1 and CDR2: KGHSH, LQKENI. With 1 base removed from V and 6 bases from J, the gap between germline ends came to 10 bases. The CDR3 is 14 residues long. The CDR3 spells CASSPLSLANEQFF. CDR3 bases: TGTGCCAGCTCACCACTCTCGCTTGCCAATGAGCAGTTCTTC.

Concerning this clonotype: A much larger clonotype is one base distant, so this may be a read error. The V gene is TRBV10-1, the J gene TRBJ2-3; 9 bases are a match to TRBD2. Germline assignment: CDR1 WNHNN and CDR2 SYGVQD (reference sequence). The CDR3 is 15 residues long. CDR3 in amino acids: CSSSRTLLAGDTQYF. The CDR3 nucleotides read TGCTCCAGCAGCCGAACCCTACTAGCGGGAGATACGCAGTATTTT.